Listed below are T cell receptor beta chains from one sample, sequenced in a study of blood T cell repertoires in COVID-19. Profiling relied on immunoSEQ multiplex PCR, and the TCRdb table lists in-frame clones only, not all of them. The sample includes over 70,000 clones, 70% to 85% of them seen just once. Input material: peripheral blood. The source is a woman between 55 and 75 years old with acute or convalescent COVID-19. CDR3s leave out the opening cysteine and the closing phenylalanine or tryptophan. A D gene is named only where the DNA matches it firmly.

V gene: TRBV20-1
D gene: TRBD2
J gene: TRBJ2-7
CDR3 protein: SAWGGEQY

V gene: TRBV30
D gene: -
J gene: TRBJ1-3
CDR3 protein: AWRDSSGNTIY

V gene: TRBV3-1/TRBV3-2
D gene: TRBD2
J gene: TRBJ2-7
CDR3 protein: ASSQEVGAGGTMGEQY

V gene: TRBV5-1
D gene: -
J gene: TRBJ1-1
CDR3 protein: ASSLLQTNTEAF

V gene: TRBV5-1
D gene: -
J gene: TRBJ2-3
CDR3 protein: ASDSGDRNTQY

V gene: TRBV7-9
D gene: -
J gene: TRBJ2-2
CDR3 protein: ASSLDTTGELF

V gene: TRBV27
D gene: TRBD1
J gene: TRBJ2-2
CDR3 protein: ASSLTRGTGGSTGELF

V gene: TRBV7-8
D gene: -
J gene: TRBJ1-1
CDR3 protein: ASSLFLGVTHSNTEAF

V gene: TRBV6-1
D gene: TRBD2
J gene: TRBJ2-1
CDR3 protein: ASSEEASGIYNEQF

V gene: TRBV2
D gene: TRBD1
J gene: TRBJ1-1
CDR3 protein: ASRERQGMGNTEAF

V gene: TRBV2
D gene: TRBD1
J gene: TRBJ1-1
CDR3 protein: ASSAHRGRDVNTEAF

V gene: TRBV19
D gene: TRBD1
J gene: TRBJ2-2
CDR3 protein: ASGRRQGSNTGELF

V gene: TRBV5-1
D gene: -
J gene: TRBJ2-2
CDR3 protein: ASSLLSGTGELF

V gene: TRBV4-1
D gene: -
J gene: TRBJ1-2
CDR3 protein: ASSPGIGYT

V gene: TRBV29-1
D gene: TRBD2
J gene: TRBJ2-5
CDR3 protein: SVGSGGLSTKTQY

V gene: TRBV12-2
D gene: -
J gene: TRBJ1-4
CDR3 protein: ASRLVEISSGQGWEKLF

V gene: TRBV11-2
D gene: TRBD1
J gene: TRBJ2-1
CDR3 protein: ASSLGQGSYNEQF

V gene: TRBV21-1
D gene: -
J gene: TRBJ2-5
CDR3 protein: ASSKALEGVGETQY

V gene: TRBV9
D gene: -
J gene: TRBJ1-5
CDR3 protein: ASSVEGDQPQH

V gene: TRBV7-3
D gene: TRBD2
J gene: TRBJ2-3
CDR3 protein: ASRLAGADTQY

V gene: TRBV5-1
D gene: -
J gene: TRBJ2-5
CDR3 protein: ASSLAQGGWQETQY

V gene: TRBV5-1
D gene: -
J gene: TRBJ2-7
CDR3 protein: ASSLEPRSYEQY

V gene: TRBV6-5
D gene: TRBD1
J gene: TRBJ1-1
CDR3 protein: ASSLRGRTEAF

V gene: TRBV3-1/TRBV3-2
D gene: -
J gene: TRBJ2-2
CDR3 protein: ASSQGTRVLGELF

V gene: TRBV5-1
D gene: TRBD2
J gene: TRBJ2-7
CDR3 protein: ASSPGGGSGGEQY

V gene: TRBV27
D gene: -
J gene: TRBJ2-7
CDR3 protein: ASSLLGGLSYEQY

V gene: TRBV6-5
D gene: TRBD1
J gene: TRBJ2-7
CDR3 protein: ASSPDRTSYEQY

V gene: TRBV5-1
D gene: -
J gene: TRBJ1-5
CDR3 protein: ASSLAGGYNQPQH

V gene: TRBV30
D gene: -
J gene: TRBJ1-2
CDR3 protein: AWKVRDRVFLRGYT